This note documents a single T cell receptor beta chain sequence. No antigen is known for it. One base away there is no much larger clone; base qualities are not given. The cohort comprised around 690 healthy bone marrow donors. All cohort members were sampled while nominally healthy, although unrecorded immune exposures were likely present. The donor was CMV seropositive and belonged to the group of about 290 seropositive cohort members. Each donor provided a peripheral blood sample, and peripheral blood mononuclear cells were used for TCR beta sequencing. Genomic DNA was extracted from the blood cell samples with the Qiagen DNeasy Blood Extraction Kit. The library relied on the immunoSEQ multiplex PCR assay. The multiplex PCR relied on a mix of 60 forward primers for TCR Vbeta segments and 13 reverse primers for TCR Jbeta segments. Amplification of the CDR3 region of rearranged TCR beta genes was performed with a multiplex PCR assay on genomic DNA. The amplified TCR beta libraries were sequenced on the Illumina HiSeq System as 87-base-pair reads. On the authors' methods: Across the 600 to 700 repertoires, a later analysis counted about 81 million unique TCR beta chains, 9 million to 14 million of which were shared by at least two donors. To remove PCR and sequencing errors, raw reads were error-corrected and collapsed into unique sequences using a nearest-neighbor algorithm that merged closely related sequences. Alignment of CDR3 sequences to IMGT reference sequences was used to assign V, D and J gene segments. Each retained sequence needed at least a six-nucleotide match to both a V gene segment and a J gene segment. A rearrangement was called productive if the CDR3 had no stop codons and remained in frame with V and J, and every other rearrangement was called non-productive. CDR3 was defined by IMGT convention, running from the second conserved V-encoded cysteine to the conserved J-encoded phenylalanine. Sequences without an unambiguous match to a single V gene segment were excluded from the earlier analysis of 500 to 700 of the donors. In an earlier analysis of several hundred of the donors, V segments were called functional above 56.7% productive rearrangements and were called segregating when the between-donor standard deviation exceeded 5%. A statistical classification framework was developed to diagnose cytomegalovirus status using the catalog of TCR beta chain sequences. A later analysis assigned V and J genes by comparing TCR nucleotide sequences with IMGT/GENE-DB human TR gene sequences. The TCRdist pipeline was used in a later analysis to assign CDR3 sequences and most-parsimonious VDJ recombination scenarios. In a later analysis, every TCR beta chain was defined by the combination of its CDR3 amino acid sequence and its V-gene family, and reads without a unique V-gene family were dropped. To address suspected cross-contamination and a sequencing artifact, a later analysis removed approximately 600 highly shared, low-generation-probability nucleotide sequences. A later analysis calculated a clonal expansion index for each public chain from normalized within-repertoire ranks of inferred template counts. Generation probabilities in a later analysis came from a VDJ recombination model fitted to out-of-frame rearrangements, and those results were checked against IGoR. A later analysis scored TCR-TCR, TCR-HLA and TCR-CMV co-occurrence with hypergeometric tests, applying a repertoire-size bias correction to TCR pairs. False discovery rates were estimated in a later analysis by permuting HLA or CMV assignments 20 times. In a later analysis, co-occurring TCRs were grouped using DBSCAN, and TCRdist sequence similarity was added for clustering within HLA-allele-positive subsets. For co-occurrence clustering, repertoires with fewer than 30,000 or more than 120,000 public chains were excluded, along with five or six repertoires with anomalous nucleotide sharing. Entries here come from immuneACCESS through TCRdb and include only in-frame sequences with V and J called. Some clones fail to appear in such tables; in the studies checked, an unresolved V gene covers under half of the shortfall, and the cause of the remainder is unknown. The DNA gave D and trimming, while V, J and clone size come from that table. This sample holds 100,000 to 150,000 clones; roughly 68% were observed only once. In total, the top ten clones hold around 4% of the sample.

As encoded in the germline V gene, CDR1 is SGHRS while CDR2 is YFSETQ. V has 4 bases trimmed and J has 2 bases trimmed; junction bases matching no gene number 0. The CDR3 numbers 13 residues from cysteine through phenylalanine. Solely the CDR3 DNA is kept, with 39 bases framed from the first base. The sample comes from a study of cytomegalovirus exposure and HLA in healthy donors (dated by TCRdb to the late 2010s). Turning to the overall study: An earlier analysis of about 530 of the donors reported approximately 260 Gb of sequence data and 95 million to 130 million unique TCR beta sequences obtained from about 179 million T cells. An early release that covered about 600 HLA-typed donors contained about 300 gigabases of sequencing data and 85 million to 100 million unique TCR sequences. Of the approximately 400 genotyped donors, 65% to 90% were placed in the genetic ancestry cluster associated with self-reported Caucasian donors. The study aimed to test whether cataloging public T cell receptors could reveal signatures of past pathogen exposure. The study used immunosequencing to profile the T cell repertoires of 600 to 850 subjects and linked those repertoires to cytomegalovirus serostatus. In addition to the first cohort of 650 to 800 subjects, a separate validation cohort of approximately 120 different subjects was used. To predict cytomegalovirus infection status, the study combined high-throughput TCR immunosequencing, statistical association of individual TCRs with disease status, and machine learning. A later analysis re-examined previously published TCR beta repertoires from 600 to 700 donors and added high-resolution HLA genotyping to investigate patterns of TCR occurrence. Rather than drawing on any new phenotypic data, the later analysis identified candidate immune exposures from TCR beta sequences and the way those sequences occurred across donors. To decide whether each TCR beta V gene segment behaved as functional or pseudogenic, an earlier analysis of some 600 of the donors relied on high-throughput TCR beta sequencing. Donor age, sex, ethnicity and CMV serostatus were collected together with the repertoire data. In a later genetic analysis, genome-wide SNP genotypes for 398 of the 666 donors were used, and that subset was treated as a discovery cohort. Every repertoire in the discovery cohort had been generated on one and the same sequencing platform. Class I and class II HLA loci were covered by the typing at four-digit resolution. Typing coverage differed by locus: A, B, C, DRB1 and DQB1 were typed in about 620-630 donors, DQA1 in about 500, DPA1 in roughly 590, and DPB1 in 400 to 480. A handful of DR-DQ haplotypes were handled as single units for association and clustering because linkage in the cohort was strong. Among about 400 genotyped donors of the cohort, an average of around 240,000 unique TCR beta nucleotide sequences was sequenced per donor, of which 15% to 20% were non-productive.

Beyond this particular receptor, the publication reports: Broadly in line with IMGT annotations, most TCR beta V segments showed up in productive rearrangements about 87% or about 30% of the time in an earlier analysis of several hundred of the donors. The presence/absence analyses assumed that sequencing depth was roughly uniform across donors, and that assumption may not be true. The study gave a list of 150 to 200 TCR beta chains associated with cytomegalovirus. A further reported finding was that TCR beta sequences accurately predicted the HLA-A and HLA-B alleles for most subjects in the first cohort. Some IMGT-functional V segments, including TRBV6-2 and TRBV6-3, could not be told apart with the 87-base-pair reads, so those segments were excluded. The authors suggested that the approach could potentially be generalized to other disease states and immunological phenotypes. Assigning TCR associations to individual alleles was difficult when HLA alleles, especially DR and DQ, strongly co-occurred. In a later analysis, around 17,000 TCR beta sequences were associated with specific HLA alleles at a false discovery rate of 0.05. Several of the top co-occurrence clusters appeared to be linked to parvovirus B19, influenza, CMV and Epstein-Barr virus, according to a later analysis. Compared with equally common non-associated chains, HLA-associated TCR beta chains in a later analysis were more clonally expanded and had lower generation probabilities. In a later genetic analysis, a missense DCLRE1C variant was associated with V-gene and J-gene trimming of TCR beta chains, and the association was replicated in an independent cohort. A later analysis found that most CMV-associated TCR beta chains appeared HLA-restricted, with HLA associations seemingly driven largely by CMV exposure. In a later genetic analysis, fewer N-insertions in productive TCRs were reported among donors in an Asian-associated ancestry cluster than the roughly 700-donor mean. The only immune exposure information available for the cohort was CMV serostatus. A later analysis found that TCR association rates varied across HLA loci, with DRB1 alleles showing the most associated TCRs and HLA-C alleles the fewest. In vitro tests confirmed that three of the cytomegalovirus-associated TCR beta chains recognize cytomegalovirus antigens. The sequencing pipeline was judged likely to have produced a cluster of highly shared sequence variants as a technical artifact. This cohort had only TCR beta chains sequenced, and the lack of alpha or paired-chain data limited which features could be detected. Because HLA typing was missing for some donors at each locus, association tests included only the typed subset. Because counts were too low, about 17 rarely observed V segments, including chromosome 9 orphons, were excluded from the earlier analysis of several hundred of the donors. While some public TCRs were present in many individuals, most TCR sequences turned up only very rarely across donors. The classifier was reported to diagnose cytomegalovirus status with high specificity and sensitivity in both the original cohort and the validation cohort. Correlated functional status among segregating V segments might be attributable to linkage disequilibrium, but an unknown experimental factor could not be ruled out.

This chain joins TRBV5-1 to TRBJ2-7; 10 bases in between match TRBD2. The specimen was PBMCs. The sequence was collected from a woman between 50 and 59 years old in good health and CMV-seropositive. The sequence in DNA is TGCGCCAGCAGCACTAGCGGGACCTACGAGCAGTACTTC. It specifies CASSTSGTYEQYF.